The source of this T cell receptor (beta chain) is a study of blood T cell repertoires in COVID-19. Profiled with immunoSEQ multiplex PCR; TCRdb holds only in-frame clones, not every one. The data show around 160,000 clones, over 75% seen once. The CDR3 sequence is 14 residues long. V lost 6 bases, J lost 2 bases, and 11 bases lay in between. Germline CDR1 is MNHEY and CDR2 is SVGAGI. Input material: PBMCs or T cells enriched from blood (not recorded which). The V call is TRBV6-5, the J call TRBJ1-3; D possibly corresponds to TRBD1 (6 bases). The TCR sequence derives from a middle-aged man who had recovered from COVID-19. The CDR3 DNA follows: TGTGCCAGCAGCCTCACAGGGACTGGAAACACCATATATTTT. Translated, it gives CASSLTGTGNTIYF.